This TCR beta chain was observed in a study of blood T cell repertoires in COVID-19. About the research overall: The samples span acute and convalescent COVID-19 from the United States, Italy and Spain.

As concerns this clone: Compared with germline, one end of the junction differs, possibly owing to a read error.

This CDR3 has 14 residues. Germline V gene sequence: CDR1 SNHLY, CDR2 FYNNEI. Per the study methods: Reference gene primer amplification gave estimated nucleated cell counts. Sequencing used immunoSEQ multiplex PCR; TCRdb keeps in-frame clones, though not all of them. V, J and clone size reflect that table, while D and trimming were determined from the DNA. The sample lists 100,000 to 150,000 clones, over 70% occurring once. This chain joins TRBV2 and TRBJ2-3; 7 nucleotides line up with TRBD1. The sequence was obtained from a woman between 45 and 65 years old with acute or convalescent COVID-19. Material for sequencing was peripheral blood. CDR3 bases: TGTTCCAGCCAACCCGACAGGGTCACAGATACGCAGTATTTT. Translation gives CSSQPDRVTDTQYF.